The 14 T cell receptor beta chains below come from one sample, sequenced in a study of blood T cells in healthy people across ages. Primed by a sample-barcoded 5' primer and a J-beta primer mix, a second PCR proceeded for about 7 to 11 cycles. MiXCR, run by TCRdb on the 5' RACE reads, gives a single entry per CDR3 protein. Of 1.5 million to 2 million distinct CDR3 sequences listed, around 35% are singletons. The sample was blood. The receptors were gathered from a woman aged 25 to 39 in good health.

The V gene is TRBV12-3 or TRBV12-4, the J gene TRBJ2-5, with D perhaps TRBD2 (5 bases). There are 15 residues in the CDR3. The V end lost 3 bases, the J end lost 5 bases, and 16 bases lay between the germline ends. CDR3 loop: CASSLTGLRTETQYF. DNA for the CDR3: TGTGCCAGCAGTTTGACCGGACTGAGAACCGAGACCCAGTACTTC.

The chain uses TRBV5-1 and TRBJ2-3, with 8 bases identical to TRBD1. V lost 3 bases, J lost 5 bases, and 8 bases stayed unmatched. This CDR3 is 15 amino acids long. Germline CDR1 and CDR2: SGHRS and YFSETQ. CDR3 amino acids: CASSSGQGVQDTQYF. The CDR3 DNA reads as TGCGCCAGCAGCTCAGGACAGGGAGTACAAGATACGCAGTATTTT.

This clonotype has just a few counts. The V and J genes are TRBV20-1 and TRBJ2-7; no firm D call. Germline CDR1 and CDR2: DFQATT and SNEGSKA (reference sequence). The germline V and J ends were trimmed by 2 bases and 5 bases, with 25 bases remaining between them. The CDR3 spans 17 residues. CDR3: CSARPSPPLKAFHEQYF. CDR3 coding DNA: TGCAGTGCTAGACCCTCGCCCCCTCTTAAAGCCTTCCACGAGCAGTACTTC.

About this clonotype: An end of the junction differs from the germline gene, which may be a read error. The CDR3 loop reads CASSLNTVAFF. CDR3 sequence (DNA): TGTGCCAGCAGTCTTAACACTGTAGCTTTCTTT. This rearrangement joins TRBV12-3 or TRBV12-4 to TRBJ1-1, with D unclear. CDR3 length equals 11 residues.

CDR3 residues: CASSPWAGQSTEAFF. In DNA form, the CDR3 reads TGTGCCAGCAGCCCCTGGGCGGGGCAAAGCACTGAAGCTTTCTTT. The chain is built from TRBV7-2 and TRBJ1-1, with D possibly TRBD1 on 5 matching bases. V was pared by 5 bases and J by 4 bases, with 17 bases between. Germline V gene sequence: CDR1 SGHTA, CDR2 FQGNSA. The CDR3 is 15 amino acids.

This clonotype appeared a few times. V is TRBV11-2 and J is TRBJ1-6; D is perhaps TRBD1 (5 bases). The CDR3 consists of 16 residues. V gave up 1 base and J gave up 5 bases, with 12 bases separating them. Germline CDR1 SGHAT, CDR2 FQNNGV. The CDR3 DNA follows: TGTGCCAGCAGCTTAGGACGGGGGATACATAATTCACCCCTCCACTTT. This sequence encodes CASSLGRGIHNSPLHF.

This clonotype has only a few counts. This chain connects TRBV30 to TRBJ2-7; D gene unclear. The CDR3 runs to 11 residues. Germline V gene lookup returns CDR1 GTSNPN and CDR2 SVGIG (reference sequence). V dropped 0 bases and J dropped 7 bases, with 7 bases sitting between them. In nucleotides, the CDR3 is TGTGCCTGGAGTGTACTGAGGGAGCAGTACTTC. This gives the protein CAWSVLREQYF.

This clonotype was recorded a few times. The chain couples TRBV11-2 to TRBJ2-5; a weak D match, TRBD1 (6 bases). CDR1 is SGHAT and CDR2 is FQNNGV in the germline V gene. V was shortened by 3 bases and J by 2 bases, with 10 bases between the two germline ends. The CDR3 length is 14 residues. The CDR3 spells CASSLDSQQETQYF. The DNA for the CDR3 is TGTGCCAGCAGCTTGGACAGCCAACAAGAGACCCAGTACTTC.

This clonotype appeared a few times. The V and J genes are TRBV20-1 and TRBJ2-7; D possibly uses TRBD1 or TRBD2 (5 bases each). V was shortened by 5 bases and J by 4 bases, with 27 bases between the two germline ends. Germline V gene data show CDR1 as DFQATT and CDR2 as SNEGSKA (reference sequence). The CDR3 has 17 amino acids. CDR3 nucleotide sequence: TGCAGTGCTGACGGGGATGGTTTGGGGCCGAAAAGATACGAGCAGTACTTC. This codes for CSADGDGLGPKRYEQYF.

J is TRBJ2-5 and V is TRBV11-3; D not certain. Trimming shortened V by 5 bases and J by 1 base, and 8 bases separated the two germline ends. This CDR3 has 13 amino acids. Per the germline V gene, CDR1 is SGHNT and CDR2 is YENEEA. CDR3 bases: TGTGCCAGCAGCACTCAGGCCCAAGAGACCCAGTACTTC. The encoded protein is CASSTQAQETQYF. Filled out from reference TRBV11-3 and TRBJ2-5, the complete variable domain reads EAGVVQSPRYKIIEKKQPVAFWCNPISGHNTLYWYLQNLGQGPELLIRYENEEAVDDSQLPKDRFSAERLKGVDSTLKIQPAELGDSAVYLCASSTQAQETQYFGPGTRLLVL.

The chain joins TRBV5-1 to TRBJ2-1, with TRBD2 matching over 7 bases. Germline trimming cut 0 bases from V and 9 bases from J; bases unmatched to any gene: 18. The CDR3 runs 18 residues. The germline V gene encodes CDR1 SGHRS and CDR2 YFSETQ. CDR3 sequence reads: CASSLGFGTLAEVFEQFF. CDR3 nucleotides: TGCGCCAGCAGCTTGGGGTTTGGTACGCTAGCGGAGGTATTTGAGCAGTTCTTC.

The sample holds a few counts of this clonotype. V gene TRBV5-1 combines with J gene TRBJ1-1; D call uncertain. Per the germline V gene, CDR1 is SGHRS and CDR2 is YFSETQ. The CDR3 loop spans 13 amino acids. With 4 bases removed from V and 5 bases from J, the gap between germline ends came to 12 bases. This chain's CDR3 is CASSRRGETEAFF. For the CDR3, the DNA is TGCGCCAGCAGCCGCCGGGGTGAGACTGAAGCTTTCTTT.

The chain recombines TRBV20-1 with TRBJ2-1; the D is unclear. V lost 6 bases, J lost 0 bases, and 12 bases lay in between. The CDR3 consists of 14 residues. The germline V gene encodes CDR1 DFQATT and CDR2 SNEGSKA (reference sequence). The CDR3 spells CSAEPSRSYNEQFF. The CDR3 nucleotides read TGCAGTGCCGAGCCCAGTCGCTCCTACAATGAGCAGTTCTTC.

The rearrangement uses TRBV5-6 and TRBJ2-7; D unresolved. Germline-derived CDR1 and CDR2 are SGHDT and YYEEEE. CDR3 length equals 14 residues. Trimming left V 1 base short and J 0 bases short, with 8 bases between. The CDR3 reads CASSLQAISYEQYF. The CDR3, as DNA: TGTGCCAGCAGCTTGCAGGCGATCTCCTACGAGCAGTACTTC.